A selection of T cell receptor beta chains follows, all from one sample in a study of T cell repertoires in ileal Crohn's disease. Some clones are missing from TCRdb's copy, which holds only in-frame ones; the method was immunoSEQ multiplex PCR. The sample contains about 17,000 clones, 50% to 75% of which appear only once. The sample taken for sequencing was ileal tissue. The receptors here all came from an adult with Crohn's disease. Each CDR3 is given with its conserved first and last residue. A D gene is named only where the DNA matches it firmly. Only part of the rows carry a size: once, few, many, or a class if the clone is expanded.

clone_size j_call d_call v_call cdr3_aa cdr3_nt
NA TRBJ1-2 TRBD1 TRBV6-6 CASSYLRDSNGYTF TGTGCCAGCAGTTATCTCCGGGACAGCAACGGCTACACCTTC
NA TRBJ1-1 NA TRBV30 CASKGRGSTEAFF TGTGCCTCAAAGGGCAGGGGAAGTACTGAAGCTTTCTTT
few TRBJ2-5 NA TRBV29-1 CSVGQLPGETQYF TGCAGCGTTGGACAGCTACCTGGGGAGACCCAGTACTTC
NA TRBJ1-2 TRBD1 TRBV5-1 CASSLNRGDGYTF TGCGCCAGCAGCTTGAACAGGGGGGATGGCTACACCTTC
NA TRBJ2-3 TRBD2 TRBV5-6 CASSLWGLGGTDTQYF TGTGCCAGCAGCTTGTGGGGACTAGGGGGAACAGATACGCAGTATTTT
NA TRBJ1-2 TRBD1 TRBV9 CASSVAGGNYGYTF TGTGCCAGCAGCGTAGCAGGGGGGAACTATGGCTACACCTTC
few TRBJ2-1 NA TRBV6-1 CASSEPEISYNEQFF TGTGCCAGCAGTGAACCCGAGATCTCCTACAATGAGCAGTTCTTC
NA TRBJ2-1 TRBD2 TRBV2 CASNPSGRSSQFF TGTGCCAGCAACCCTAGCGGGAGGTCCAGCCAGTTCTTC
NA TRBJ2-5 NA TRBV5-4 CASSRPQGTGETQYF TGTGCCAGCAGCCGACCGCAGGGCACCGGCGAGACCCAGTACTTC
NA TRBJ2-7 TRBD1 TRBV7-9 CASSLTGQAQYF TGTGCCAGCAGCTTAACCGGACAGGCGCAGTACTTC
once TRBJ2-4 NA TRBV5-5 CASSLIQAKNIQYF TGTGCCAGCAGCCTTATACAAGCCAAAAACATTCAGTACTTC
few TRBJ2-2 TRBD2 TRBV7-6 CASSLGVAGVRGGGTGELFF TGTGCCAGCAGCTTAGGGGTTGCGGGAGTTCGTGGAGGTGGCACCGGGGAGCTGTTTTTT
few TRBJ2-2 NA TRBV11-2 CASSQQIVRTGELFF TGTGCCAGCAGCCAACAGATCGTCCGAACCGGGGAGCTGTTTTTT
NA TRBJ1-5 NA TRBV28 CASSFSGYSNQPQHF TGTGCCAGCAGTTTTTCCGGGTATAGCAATCAGCCCCAGCATTTT
few TRBJ1-4 TRBD1 TRBV5-5 CASSSPGQGATNEKLFF TGTGCCAGCAGCTCCCCGGGACAGGGGGCAACTAATGAAAAACTGTTTTTT
NA TRBJ2-1 TRBD2 TRBV4-2 CASSQEAAGSLGSSYNEQFF TGTGCCAGCAGCCAAGAGGCAGCGGGGTCCCTGGGAAGCTCCTACAATGAGCAGTTCTTC
NA TRBJ1-1 NA TRBV7-9 CASSLNPRAEAFF TGTGCCAGCAGCCTAAACCCCAGGGCTGAAGCTTTCTTT
NA TRBJ1-2 NA TRBV28 CASSPPTGVYGYTF TGTGCCAGCAGTCCCCCGACGGGAGTTTATGGCTACACCTTC
NA TRBJ2-7 TRBD2 TRBV28 CASRGLAGAYEQYF TGTGCCAGCAGAGGACTAGCGGGAGCCTACGAGCAGTACTTC
NA TRBJ2-6 NA TRBV29-1 CSVETGFGANVLTF TGCAGCGTTGAGACCGGGTTTGGGGCCAACGTCCTGACTTTC
NA TRBJ2-7 NA TRBV27 CASSSGGHRSYEQYF TGTGCCAGCAGTTCGGGGGGCCACCGGTCCTACGAGCAGTACTTC
NA TRBJ2-5 NA TRBV18 CASSPGAQETQYF TGTGCCAGCTCACCAGGGGCCCAAGAGACCCAGTACTTC
NA TRBJ1-3 NA TRBV7-2 CASSFGGSGNTIYF TGTGCCAGCAGCTTCGGGGGATCTGGAAACACCATATATTTT
few TRBJ2-3 NA TRBV11-2 CASSLYGKITDTQYF TGTGCCAGCAGCTTGTACGGGAAGATCACAGATACGCAGTATTTT
once TRBJ1-1 NA TRBV29-1 CSVEAGGVNTEAFF TGCAGCGTTGAAGCGGGAGGGGTAAACACTGAAGCTTTCTTT
medium-sized TRBJ2-3 TRBD2 TRBV6-1 CASSEKTSGADTQYF TGTGCCAGCAGTGAAAAAACTAGCGGCGCAGATACGCAGTATTTT
few TRBJ2-7 NA TRBV29-1 CSVEDPGDGYYEQYF TGCAGCGTTGAAGATCCGGGGGACGGCTACTACGAGCAGTACTTC
NA TRBJ2-7 NA TRBV5-1 CASSLGEARVYEQYF TGCGCCAGCAGCTTAGGCGAGGCTCGGGTCTACGAGCAGTACTTC
medium-sized TRBJ2-3 NA TRBV21-1 CASSKAPGTSTDTQYF TGTGCCAGCAGCAAAGCTCCAGGAACAAGCACAGATACGCAGTATTTT
NA TRBJ2-2 TRBD2 TRBV27 CASSLLRLAGGNTGELFF TGTGCCAGCAGTTTATTACGACTAGCGGGAGGAAACACCGGGGAGCTGTTTTTT
NA TRBJ2-7 NA TRBV6-5 CASSYTMRYEQYF TGTGCCAGCAGTTACACAATGAGGTACGAGCAGTACTTC
few TRBJ2-7 NA TRBV28 CASSLPTASYEQYF TGTGCCAGCAGTTTGCCGACAGCCTCCTACGAGCAGTACTTC
NA TRBJ2-7 TRBD2 TRBV4-2 CASSRPGLAGTEEQYF TGTGCCAGCAGCCGACCAGGACTAGCGGGAACGGAAGAGCAGTACTTC
NA TRBJ1-2 NA TRBV6-5 CASKKTGLYGYTF TGTGCCAGCAAAAAGACGGGTCTCTATGGCTACACCTTC
NA TRBJ2-3 TRBD2 TRBV27 CASSLFPVPYGGDTQYF TGTGCCAGCAGTTTATTCCCGGTCCCCTACGGGGGGGATACGCAGTATTTT
few TRBJ2-3 NA TRBV6-1 CATTKGAGGTDTQYF TGTGCCACAACGAAAGGGGCAGGGGGGACAGATACGCAGTATTTT
NA TRBJ1-5 NA TRBV30 CAWSVRGGSNQPQHF TGTGCCTGGAGTGTTCGGGGGGGTAGCAATCAGCCCCAGCATTTT
NA TRBJ1-5 NA TRBV30 CAWSVAGNQPQHF TGTGCCTGGAGTGTGGCAGGGAACCAGCCCCAGCATTTT